The clone carrying this TCR beta chain was seen only a few times. The target antigen is unknown. V gave up 2 bases and J gave up 2 bases; unmatched junction bases: 2. From germline, CDR1 is SEHNR and CDR2 FQNEAQ (reference sequence). The CDR3 length is 15 residues. The data were obtained in a study of post-analysis software for immune sequencing data. Built from TCR beta cDNA, the libraries had unique molecular identifiers in them. Each CDR3 protein is one row after TCRdb ran MiXCR on the PCR reads. The table has 700,000 to 900,000 distinct CDR3 sequences, 46% seen once. Study-wide findings and caveats: About five TRBV segments occurring more often in patients than controls included TRBV5-6, TRBV5-1 and TRBV20-1.

The sample taken for sequencing was blood. The sequence derives from a girl aged 10-17 years with multiple sclerosis. This chain links TRBV7-9 with TRBJ2-5; TRBD1 matches at 10 bases. CDR3 nucleotide sequence: TGTGCCAGCAGCTTATCGGGACAGGGGCAAGAGACCCAGTACTTC. Translation: CASSLSGQGQETQYF.